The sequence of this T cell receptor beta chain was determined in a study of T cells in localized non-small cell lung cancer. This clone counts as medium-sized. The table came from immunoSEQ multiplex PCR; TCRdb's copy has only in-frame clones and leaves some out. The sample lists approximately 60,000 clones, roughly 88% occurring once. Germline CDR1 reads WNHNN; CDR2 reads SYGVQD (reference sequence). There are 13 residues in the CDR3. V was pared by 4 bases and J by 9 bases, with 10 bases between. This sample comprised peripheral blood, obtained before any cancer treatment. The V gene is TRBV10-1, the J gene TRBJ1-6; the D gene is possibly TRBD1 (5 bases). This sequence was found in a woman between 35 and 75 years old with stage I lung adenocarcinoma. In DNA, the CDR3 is TGCGCCAGCAGTGCGAGGGACCGTTCACCCCTCCACTTT. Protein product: CASSARDRSPLHF.